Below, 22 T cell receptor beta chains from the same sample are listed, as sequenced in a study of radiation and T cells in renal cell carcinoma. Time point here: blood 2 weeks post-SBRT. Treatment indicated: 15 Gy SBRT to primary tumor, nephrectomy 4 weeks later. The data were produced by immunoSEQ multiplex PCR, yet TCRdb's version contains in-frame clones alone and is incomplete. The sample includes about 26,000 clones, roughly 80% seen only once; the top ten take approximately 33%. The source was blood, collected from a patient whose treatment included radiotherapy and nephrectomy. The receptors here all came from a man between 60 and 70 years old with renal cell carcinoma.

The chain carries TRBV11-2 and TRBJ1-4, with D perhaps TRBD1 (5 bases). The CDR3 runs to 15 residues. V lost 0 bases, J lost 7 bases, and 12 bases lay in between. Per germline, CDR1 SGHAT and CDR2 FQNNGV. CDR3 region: CASSLDAGYGEKLFF. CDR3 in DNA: TGTGCCAGCAGCTTAGATGCAGGGTACGGTGAAAAACTGTTTTTT.

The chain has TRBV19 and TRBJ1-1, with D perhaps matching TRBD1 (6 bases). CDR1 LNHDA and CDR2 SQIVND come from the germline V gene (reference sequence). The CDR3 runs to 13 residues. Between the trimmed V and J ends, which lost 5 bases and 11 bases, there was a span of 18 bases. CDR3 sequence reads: CASSPRQDVWAFF. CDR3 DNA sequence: TGTGCCAGTAGTCCTCGACAGGACGTGTGGGCTTTCTTT.

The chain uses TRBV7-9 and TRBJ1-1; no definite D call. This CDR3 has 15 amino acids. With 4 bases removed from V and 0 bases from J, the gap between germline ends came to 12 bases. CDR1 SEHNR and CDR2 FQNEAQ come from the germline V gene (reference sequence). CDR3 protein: CASSSQDIVNTEAFF. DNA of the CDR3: TGTGCCAGCAGCTCTCAGGATATTGTGAACACTGAAGCTTTCTTT.

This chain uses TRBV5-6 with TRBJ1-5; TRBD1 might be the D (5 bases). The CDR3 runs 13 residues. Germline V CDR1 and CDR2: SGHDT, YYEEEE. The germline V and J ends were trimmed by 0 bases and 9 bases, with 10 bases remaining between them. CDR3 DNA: TGTGCCAGCAGCTTGGGGCAGGGTAGGCCCCAGCATTTT. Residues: CASSLGQGRPQHF.

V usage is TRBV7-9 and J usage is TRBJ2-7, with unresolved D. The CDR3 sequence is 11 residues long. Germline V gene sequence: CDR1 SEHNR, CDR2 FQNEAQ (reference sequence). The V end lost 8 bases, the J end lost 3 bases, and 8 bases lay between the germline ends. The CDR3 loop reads CASAGNYEQYF. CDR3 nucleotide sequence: TGTGCCAGCGCCGGAAACTACGAGCAGTACTTC.

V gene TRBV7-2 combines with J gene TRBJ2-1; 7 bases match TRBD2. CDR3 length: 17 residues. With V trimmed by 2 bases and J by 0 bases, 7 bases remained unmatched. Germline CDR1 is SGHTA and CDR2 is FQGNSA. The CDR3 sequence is CASSLLGGSSSYNEQFF. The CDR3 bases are TGTGCCAGCAGCTTATTGGGCGGGAGCAGCTCCTACAATGAGCAGTTCTTC.

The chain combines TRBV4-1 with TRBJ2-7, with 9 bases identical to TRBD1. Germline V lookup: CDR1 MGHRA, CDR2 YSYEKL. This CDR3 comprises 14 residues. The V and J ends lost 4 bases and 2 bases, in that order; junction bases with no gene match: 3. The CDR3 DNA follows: TGCGCCAGCAGCCGACAGGGGGATGCCTACGAGCAGTACTTC. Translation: CASSRQGDAYEQYF.

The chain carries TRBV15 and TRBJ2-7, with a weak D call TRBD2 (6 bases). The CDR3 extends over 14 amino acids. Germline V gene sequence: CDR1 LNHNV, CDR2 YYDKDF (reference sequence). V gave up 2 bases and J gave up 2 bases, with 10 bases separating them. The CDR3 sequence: CATSRTGSTYEQYF. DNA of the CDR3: TGTGCCACCAGCAGAACCGGGAGCACCTACGAGCAGTACTTC.

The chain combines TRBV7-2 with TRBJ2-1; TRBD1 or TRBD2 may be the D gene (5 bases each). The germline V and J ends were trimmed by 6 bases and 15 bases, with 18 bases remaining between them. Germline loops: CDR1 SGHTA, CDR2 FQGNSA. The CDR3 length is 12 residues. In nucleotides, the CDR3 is TGTGCCAGCAGTGGGGACGGGACCCATCCGTTCTTC. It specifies CASSGDGTHPFF.

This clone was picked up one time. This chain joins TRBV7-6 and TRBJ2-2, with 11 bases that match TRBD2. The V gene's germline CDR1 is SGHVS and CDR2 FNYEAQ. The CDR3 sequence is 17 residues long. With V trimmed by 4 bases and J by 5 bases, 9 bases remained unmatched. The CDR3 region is CASSSVAGGPGTGELFF. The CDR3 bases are TGTGCCAGCAGCTCAGTAGCGGGAGGGCCGGGTACCGGGGAGCTGTTTTTT.

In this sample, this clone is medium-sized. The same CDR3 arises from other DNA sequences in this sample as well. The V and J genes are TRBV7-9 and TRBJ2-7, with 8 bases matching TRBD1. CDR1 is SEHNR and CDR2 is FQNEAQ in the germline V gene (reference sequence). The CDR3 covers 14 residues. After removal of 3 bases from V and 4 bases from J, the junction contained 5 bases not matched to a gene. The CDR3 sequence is CASSLTGVTYEQYF. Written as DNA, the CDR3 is TGTGCCAGCAGCTTGACAGGGGTGACTTACGAGCAGTACTTC.

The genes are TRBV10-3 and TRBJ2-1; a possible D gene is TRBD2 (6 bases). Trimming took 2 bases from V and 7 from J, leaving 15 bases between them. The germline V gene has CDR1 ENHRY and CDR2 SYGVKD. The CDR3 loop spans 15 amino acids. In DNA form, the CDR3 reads TGTGCCATCAGTGAGGGGCAGGGAGGAACAAATGAGCAGTTCTTC. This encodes CAISEGQGGTNEQFF.

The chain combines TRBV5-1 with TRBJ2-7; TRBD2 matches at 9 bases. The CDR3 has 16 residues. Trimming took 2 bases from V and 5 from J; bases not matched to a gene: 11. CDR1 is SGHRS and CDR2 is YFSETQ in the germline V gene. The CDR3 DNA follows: TGCGCCAGCAGCTTTGCATCTCGAGCGGGAGGCGACGAGCAGTACTTC. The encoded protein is CASSFASRAGGDEQYF.

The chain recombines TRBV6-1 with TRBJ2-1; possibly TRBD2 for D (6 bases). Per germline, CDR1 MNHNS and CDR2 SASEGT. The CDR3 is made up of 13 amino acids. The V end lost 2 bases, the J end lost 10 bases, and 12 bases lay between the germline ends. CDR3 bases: TGTGCCAGCAGTGAACCTAGCGCCCGCGAGCAGTTCTTC. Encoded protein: CASSEPSAREQFF.

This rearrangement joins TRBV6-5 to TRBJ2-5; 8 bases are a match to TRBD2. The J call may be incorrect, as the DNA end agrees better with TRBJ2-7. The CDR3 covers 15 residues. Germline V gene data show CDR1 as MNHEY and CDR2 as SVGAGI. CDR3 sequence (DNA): TGTGCCAGCAGTCGGTATAGCGGGAACTCCTACGAGCAGTACTTC. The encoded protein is CASSRYSGNSYEQYF.

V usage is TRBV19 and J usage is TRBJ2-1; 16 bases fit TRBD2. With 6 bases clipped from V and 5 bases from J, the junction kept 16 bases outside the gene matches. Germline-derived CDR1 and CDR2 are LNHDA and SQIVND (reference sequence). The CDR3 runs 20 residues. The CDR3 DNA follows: TGTGCCAGTAGCGCCGGGACTAGCGGGAGGGCCGTATCACCCCACAATGAGCAGTTCTTC. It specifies CASSAGTSGRAVSPHNEQFF.

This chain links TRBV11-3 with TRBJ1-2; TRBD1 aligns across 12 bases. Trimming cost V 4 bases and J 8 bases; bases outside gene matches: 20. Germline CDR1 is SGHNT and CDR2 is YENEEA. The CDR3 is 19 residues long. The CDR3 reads CASSSYAEGTGGISGGYTF. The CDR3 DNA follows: TGTGCCAGCAGCTCCTACGCGGAGGGGACAGGGGGCATCTCGGGCGGCTACACCTTC.

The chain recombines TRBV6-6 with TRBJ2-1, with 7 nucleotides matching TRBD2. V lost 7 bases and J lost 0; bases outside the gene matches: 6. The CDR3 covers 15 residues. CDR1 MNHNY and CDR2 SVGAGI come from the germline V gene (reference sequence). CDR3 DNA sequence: TGTGCCAGCAACCAGGGCGGGAGCTCCTACAATGAGCAGTTCTTC. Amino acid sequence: CASNQGGSSYNEQFF.

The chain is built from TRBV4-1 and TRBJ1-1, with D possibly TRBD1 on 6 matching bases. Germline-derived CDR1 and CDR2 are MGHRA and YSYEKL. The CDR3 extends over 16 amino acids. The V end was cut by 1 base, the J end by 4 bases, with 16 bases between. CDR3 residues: CASSQVSQGFRTEAFF. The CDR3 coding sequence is TGCGCCAGCAGCCAAGTTTCTCAGGGGTTCCGCACTGAAGCTTTCTTT.

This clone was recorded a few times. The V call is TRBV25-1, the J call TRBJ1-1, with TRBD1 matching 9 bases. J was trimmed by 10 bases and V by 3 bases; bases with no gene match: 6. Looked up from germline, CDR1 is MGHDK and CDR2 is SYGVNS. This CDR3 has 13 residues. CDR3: CASSDQGTGIAFF. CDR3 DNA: TGTGCCAGCAGTGACCAGGGGACAGGGATAGCTTTCTTT.

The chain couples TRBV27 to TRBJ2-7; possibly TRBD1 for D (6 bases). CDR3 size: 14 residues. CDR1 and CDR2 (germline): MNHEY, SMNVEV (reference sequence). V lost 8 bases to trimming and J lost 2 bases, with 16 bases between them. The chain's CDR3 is CASQQFGTTYEQYF. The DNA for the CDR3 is TGTGCCAGCCAGCAGTTTGGGACAACCTACGAGCAGTACTTC.

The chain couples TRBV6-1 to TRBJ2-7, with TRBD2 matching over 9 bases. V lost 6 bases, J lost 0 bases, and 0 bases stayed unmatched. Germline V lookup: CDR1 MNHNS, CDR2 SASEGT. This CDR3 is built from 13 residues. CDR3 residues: CASRTSGSYEQYF. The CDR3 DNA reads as TGTGCCAGCAGGACTAGCGGCTCCTACGAGCAGTACTTC.